The sequence of this TCR beta chain was determined in a study of regulatory T cells in long-lasting Graves disease. V lost 5 bases to trimming and J lost 1 base; unmatched junction nucleotides: 11. The CDR3 is 18 amino acids. Germline V CDR1 and CDR2: SEHNR, FQNEAQ (reference sequence). Construction of the TCR beta libraries employed iRepertoire HTBI primers in conjunction with Arm-PCR of CDR3 regions. TCRdb reprocessed the multiplex PCR reads with MiXCR, giving one entry per CDR3 protein. The table lists some 330,000 distinct CDR3 sequences, roughly 10% of them singletons, with approximately 19% in the top ten. As for time point: newly diagnosed GD, antithyroid drugs for less than 3 months. RNA extracted from PBMCs served as the sequencing template. Separately, the same data were catalogued under a study of T cells in Graves' hyperthyroidism and ophthalmopathy. Per that paper: Pregnant or lactating patients were excluded, as were those with uncontrolled infection or other autoimmune disease.

This specimen consisted of peripheral blood mononuclear cells (PBMCs), obtained at new diagnosis, from a patient treated with antithyroid drugs. The gene calls are TRBV7-9 and TRBJ2-5; 12 positions agree with TRBD2. The receptor was derived from a woman between 18 and 29 years old with Graves disease. The CDR3 region has the DNA TGTGCCAGCAGCCAAGCTAGCGGGAGGGCCCGTTCCCAAGAGACCCAGTACTTC. Protein product: CASSQASGRARSQETQYF.